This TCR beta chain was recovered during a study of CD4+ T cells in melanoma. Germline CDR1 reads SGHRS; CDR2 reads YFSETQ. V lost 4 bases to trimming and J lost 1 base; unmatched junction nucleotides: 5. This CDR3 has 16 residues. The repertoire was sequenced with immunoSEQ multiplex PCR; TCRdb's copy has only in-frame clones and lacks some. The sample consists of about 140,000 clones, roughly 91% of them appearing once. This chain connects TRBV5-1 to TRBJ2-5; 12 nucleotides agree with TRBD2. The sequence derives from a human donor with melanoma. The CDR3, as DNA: TGCGCCAGCAGCCCCCGACTAGCGGGGGTCCAAGAGACCCAGTACTTC. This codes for CASSPRLAGVQETQYF.